This T cell receptor beta chain was sequenced for a study of T cell repertoires in cytomegalovirus infection. Study in general: Indicated by public TCR beta signatures were CMV infection and matching HLA type.

General observations from the study: Ex vivo, HLA-C-restricted CMV-specific TCR beta clonotypes prevailed over the rest of the response. Summed frequency of public TCR beta families distinguished CMV carriers with the relevant HLA.

At least ten counts were recorded for this clonotype. Its antigen remains unknown. V lost 0 bases, J lost 0 bases, and 10 bases lay in between. The germline CDR1 and CDR2 sequences are SGHRS and YFSETQ. CDR3 length: 16 amino acids. MiXCR, run by TCRdb on the reads, gives a single entry per CDR3 protein. The sample includes 200,000 to 250,000 distinct CDR3 sequences, roughly 6.5% of them seen just once. Source material: PBMCs. J is TRBJ2-1 and V is TRBV5-1; maybe TRBD2 (6 bases). The clonotype comes from a human donor in good health (CMV status not recorded). Some clones in this sample may be carry-over from other donors' samples. This CDR3 reads CASSLGGVPSYNEQFF. The CDR3, as DNA: TGCGCCAGCAGCTTGGGGGGGGTCCCCTCCTACAATGAGCAGTTCTTC.